This T cell receptor (beta chain) was observed in a study of CDR3 diversity in severe acne. The CDR3 is made up of 14 amino acids. V was pared by 0 bases and J by 1 base, with 7 bases between. Germline CDR1 is SGHTA and CDR2 is FQGNSA. TCRdb reprocessed the PCR reads via MiXCR and lists one record per CDR3 protein. The sample has over 85,000 distinct CDR3 sequences; 51% are singletons. This clonotype was obtained from a male donor with acne. What was sequenced was blood. The chain couples TRBV7-2 to TRBJ2-7; D not resolved. CDR3 sequence: CASSLASRSYEQYF. DNA of the CDR3: TGTGCCAGCAGCTTAGCGTCGCGGTCCTACGAGCAGTACTTC. The variable domain in full, completed from reference TRBV7-2 and TRBJ2-7, reads GAGVSQSPSNKVTEKGKDVELRCDPISGHTALYWYRQSLGQGLEFLIYFQGNSAPDKSGLPSDRFSAERTGGSVSTLTIQRTQQEDSAVYLCASSLASRSYEQYFGPGTRLTVT.